The 15 T cell receptor beta chains presented below share a single source sample, sequenced in a study of beta chain features in type 1 diabetes. Expressed TCRB transcripts got sequenced, as all isolated RNA was reverse transcribed. TCRdb's copy holds only in-frame clones and misses some; the assay was immunoSEQ multiplex PCR. The repertoire consists of roughly 250,000 clones, with 9% to 10% occurring once and the leading ten covering just under 0.035%. The sequencing sample was made of naive CD4+ T cells from blood. The receptors were gathered from a woman in her late teens or twenties in good health.

The rearrangement uses TRBV19 and TRBJ1-2, with TRBD1 matching 7 bases. Germline values: CDR1 LNHDA, CDR2 SQIVND (reference sequence). The CDR3 totals 15 residues. Germline trimming cut 5 bases from V and 4 bases from J; bases unmatched to any gene: 10. The CDR3 bases are TGTGCCAGTAGTGAAGCCGGGACAGAAAGCTATGGCTACACCTTC. Its protein product is CASSEAGTESYGYTF.

This clone was seen more than once but under ten times. V usage is TRBV2 and J usage is TRBJ1-5; maybe TRBD1 (5 bases). Germline CDR1 reads SNHLY; CDR2 reads FYNNEI. Trimming pared 4 bases from V and 2 bases from J, leaving 9 bases between. This CDR3 has 14 residues. The CDR3 DNA follows: TGTGCCAGCAGTGTTGGGGGGGGCAATCAGCCCCAGCATTTT. Translation gives CASSVGGGNQPQHF.

This clone was found a few times. The rearrangement links TRBV5-1 to TRBJ2-2, with TRBD2 matching 11 bases. Per germline, CDR1 SGHRS and CDR2 YFSETQ. The V gene end was trimmed by 2 bases and the J gene end by 5 bases; junction bases not matched to a gene: 8. CDR3 length: 17 residues. The CDR3 loop is CASSFLAGGARTGELFF. As DNA, the CDR3 is TGCGCCAGCAGCTTTCTAGCGGGAGGAGCGAGGACCGGGGAGCTGTTTTTT.

This clone was seen a handful of times. The chain is built from TRBV30 and TRBJ2-5; perhaps TRBD2 as D (7 bases). The V end was cut by 1 base, the J end by 5 bases, with 14 bases between. This CDR3 region has 14 residues. In germline, CDR1 is GTSNPN, CDR2 SVGIG (reference sequence). The CDR3 here is CAWSEGGAQETQYF. In nucleotides, the CDR3 is TGTGCCTGGAGTGAGGGGGGGGCTCAGGAGACCCAGTACTTC.

The chain is built from TRBV7-7 and TRBJ2-1; D may be TRBD2 (6 bases). V lost 5 bases and J 6 bases, leaving 11 bases between the germline ends. This CDR3 comprises 13 residues. CDR1 is SSHAT, CDR2 FNYEAQ, per germline (reference sequence). The CDR3 bases are TGTGCCAGCAGCAAGGCGGGGACCAATGAGCAGTTCTTC. Translating it yields CASSKAGTNEQFF.

This clone came up a few times. The chain has TRBV9 and TRBJ2-7; weak D call: TRBD1 (5 bases). V was clipped by 3 bases and J by 0 bases, with 10 bases between them. CDR3 length: 14 amino acids. Germline assignment: CDR1 SGDLS and CDR2 YYNGEE. CDR3 residues: CASSATESSYEQYF. As DNA, the CDR3 is TGTGCCAGCAGCGCGACAGAGAGCTCCTACGAGCAGTACTTC.

The V and J genes are TRBV5-4 and TRBJ2-1, with 14 bases matching TRBD2. The length of the CDR3 is 17 residues. CDR1 is SGHNT and CDR2 is YYREEE in the germline V gene (reference sequence). V lost 1 base to trimming and J lost 6 bases; unmatched junction nucleotides: 6. The CDR3 sequence is CASSLFRTSGRTNEQFF. CDR3 sequence (DNA): TGTGCCAGCAGCTTGTTCCGGACTAGCGGGAGGACCAATGAGCAGTTCTTC.

This clone has just a few counts. This chain links TRBV5-8 with TRBJ2-1; 10 bases align to TRBD2. The CDR3 loop spans 15 amino acids. The germline gives CDR1 SGHTS, CDR2 YDEGEE. Germline trimming cut 2 bases from V and 8 bases from J; bases unmatched to any gene: 7. The CDR3 bases are TGTGCCAGCAGCTTCCCTAGCGGGAGAAACGATGAGCAGTTCTTC. Translated, it gives CASSFPSGRNDEQFF.

The chain uses TRBV7-6 and TRBJ2-5; unclear D gene. V shed 0 bases and J shed 2 bases, with 7 bases lying between them. CDR1 is SGHVS and CDR2 is FNYEAQ in the germline V gene. This CDR3 contains 14 residues. The CDR3 protein is CASSLAIGQETQYF. The DNA of the CDR3 is TGTGCCAGCAGCTTAGCGATCGGTCAAGAGACCCAGTACTTC.

This sequence joins TRBV2 and TRBJ2-5; possibly TRBD1 for D (6 bases). The germline V gene has CDR1 SNHLY and CDR2 FYNNEI. The CDR3 is 13 amino acids. V was shortened by 1 base and J by 7 bases, with 10 bases between the two germline ends. The CDR3 region is CASSEEGVATQYF. The CDR3 DNA reads TGTGCCAGCAGTGAAGAGGGGGTTGCGACCCAGTACTTC.

The gene calls are TRBV5-4 and TRBJ2-1; no clear D gene. The CDR3 is 13 amino acids. V was pared by 1 base and J by 9 bases, with 11 bases between. Per germline, CDR1 SGHNT and CDR2 YYREEE (reference sequence). In DNA form, the CDR3 reads TGTGCCAGCAGCTTGCAGGCTCGGTCTGAGCAGTTCTTC. Translation gives CASSLQARSEQFF.

This rearrangement joins TRBV6-1 to TRBJ1-5, with 9 bases lining up with TRBD1. Germline V gene lookup returns CDR1 MNHNS and CDR2 SASEGT. Germline trimming cut 6 bases from V and 9 bases from J; bases unmatched to any gene: 12. CDR3 length: 15 residues. The CDR3 region has the DNA TGTGCCAGCAGCTCCGCCGGGACAGGGCTTCGGCCCCAGCATTTT. This gives the protein CASSSAGTGLRPQHF.

The table lists this clone with a few counts. This chain joins TRBV29-1 and TRBJ1-2; 8 bases map to TRBD1. The CDR3 loop spans 13 amino acids. Germline trimming cut 7 bases from V and 5 bases from J; bases unmatched to any gene: 9. Germline CDR1 is SQVTM and CDR2 is ANQGSEA. CDR3 loop: CSGGTGKDYGYTF. The CDR3 DNA reads TGCAGCGGGGGGACAGGCAAAGATTATGGCTACACCTTC.

This clone appeared a few times. The genes are TRBV10-3 and TRBJ1-6; 8 nucleotides match TRBD1. Germline CDR1 ENHRY, CDR2 SYGVKD. V lost 0 bases to trimming and J lost 0 bases; unmatched junction nucleotides: 10. The CDR3 is 20 amino acids. This chain's CDR3 is CAISESRQGLQSSYNSPLHF. For the CDR3, the DNA is TGTGCCATCAGTGAGTCCAGACAGGGGTTACAGAGCTCCTATAATTCACCCCTCCACTTT.

The J gene is TRBJ2-7, the V gene TRBV5-1; 7 bases match TRBD2. The CDR3 extends over 15 amino acids. Trimming removed 3 bases from V and 0 bases from J; junction bases left unmatched: 6. Germline V lookup: CDR1 SGHRS, CDR2 YFSETQ. This CDR3 reads CASSYSGTTSYEQYF. The DNA for the CDR3 is TGCGCCAGCAGCTACTCGGGGACTACCTCCTACGAGCAGTACTTC.